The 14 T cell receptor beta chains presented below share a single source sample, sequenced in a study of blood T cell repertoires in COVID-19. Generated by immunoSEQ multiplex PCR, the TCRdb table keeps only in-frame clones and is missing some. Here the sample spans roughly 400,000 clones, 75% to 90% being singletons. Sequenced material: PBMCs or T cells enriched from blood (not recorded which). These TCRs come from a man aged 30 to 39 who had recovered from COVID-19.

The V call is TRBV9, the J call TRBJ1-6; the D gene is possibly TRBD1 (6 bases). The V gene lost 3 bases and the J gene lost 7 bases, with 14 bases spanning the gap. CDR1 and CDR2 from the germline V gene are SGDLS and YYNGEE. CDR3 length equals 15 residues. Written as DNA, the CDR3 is TGTGCCAGCAGCGCTGACAGGCAACCGAATTCACCCCTCCACTTT. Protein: CASSADRQPNSPLHF.

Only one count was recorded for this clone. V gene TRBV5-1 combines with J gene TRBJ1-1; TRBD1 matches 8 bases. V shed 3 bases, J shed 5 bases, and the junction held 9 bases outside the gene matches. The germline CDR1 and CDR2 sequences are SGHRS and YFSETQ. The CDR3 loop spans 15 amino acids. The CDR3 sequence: CASSSQGALGTEAFF. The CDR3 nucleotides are TGCGCCAGCAGCTCTCAGGGGGCGTTGGGAACTGAAGCTTTCTTT.

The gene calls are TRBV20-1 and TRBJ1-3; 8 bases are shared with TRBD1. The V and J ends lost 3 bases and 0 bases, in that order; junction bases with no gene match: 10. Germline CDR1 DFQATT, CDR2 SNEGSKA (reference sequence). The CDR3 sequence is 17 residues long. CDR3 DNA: TGCAGTGCTAGTCGGGACAGGTATGCACACTCTGGAAACACCATATATTTT. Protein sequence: CSASRDRYAHSGNTIYF.

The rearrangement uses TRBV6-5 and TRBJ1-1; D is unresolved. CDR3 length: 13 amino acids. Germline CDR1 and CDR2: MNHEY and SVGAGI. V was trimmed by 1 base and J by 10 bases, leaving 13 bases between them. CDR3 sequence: CASSYLGGSPAFF. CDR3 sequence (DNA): TGTGCCAGCAGTTACTTGGGTGGGAGTCCAGCTTTCTTT.

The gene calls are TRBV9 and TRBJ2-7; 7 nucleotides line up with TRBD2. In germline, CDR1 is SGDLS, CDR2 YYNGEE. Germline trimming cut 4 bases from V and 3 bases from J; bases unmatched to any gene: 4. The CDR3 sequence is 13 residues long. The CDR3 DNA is TGTGCCAGCAGCCCTAGCGGAAACTACGAGCAGTACTTC. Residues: CASSPSGNYEQYF.

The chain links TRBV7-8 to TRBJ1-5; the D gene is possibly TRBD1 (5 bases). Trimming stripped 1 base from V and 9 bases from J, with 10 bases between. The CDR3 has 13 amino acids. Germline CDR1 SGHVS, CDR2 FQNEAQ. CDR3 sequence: CASSLGSRGPQHF. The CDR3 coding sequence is TGTGCCAGCAGCTTAGGGTCAAGGGGGCCCCAGCATTTT.

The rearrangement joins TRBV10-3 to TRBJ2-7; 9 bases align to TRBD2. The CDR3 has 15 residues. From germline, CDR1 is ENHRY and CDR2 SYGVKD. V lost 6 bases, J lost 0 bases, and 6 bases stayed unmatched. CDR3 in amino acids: CAIRMTSGSSYEQYF. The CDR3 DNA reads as TGTGCCATCAGGATGACTAGCGGAAGCTCCTACGAGCAGTACTTC.

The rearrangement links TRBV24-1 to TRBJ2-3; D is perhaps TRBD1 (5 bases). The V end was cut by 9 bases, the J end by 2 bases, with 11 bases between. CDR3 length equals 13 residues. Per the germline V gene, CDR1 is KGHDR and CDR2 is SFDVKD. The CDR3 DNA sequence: TGTGCCACCCTTGGCAGGGACACAGATACGCAGTATTTT. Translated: CATLGRDTDTQYF.

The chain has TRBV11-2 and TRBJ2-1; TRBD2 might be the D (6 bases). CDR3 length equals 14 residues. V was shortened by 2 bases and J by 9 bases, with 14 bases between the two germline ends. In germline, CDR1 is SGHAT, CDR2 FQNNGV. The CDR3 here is CASSLSGRRTEQFF. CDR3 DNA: TGTGCCAGCAGCTTAAGTGGGAGGAGGACTGAGCAGTTCTTC.

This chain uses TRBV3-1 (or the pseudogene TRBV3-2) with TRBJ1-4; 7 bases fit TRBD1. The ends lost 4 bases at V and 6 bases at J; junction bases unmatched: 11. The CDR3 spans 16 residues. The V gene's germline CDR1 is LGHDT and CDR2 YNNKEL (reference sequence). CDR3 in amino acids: CASSPTPRQGDEKLFF. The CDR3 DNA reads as TGTGCCAGCAGCCCTACGCCCCGACAGGGAGATGAAAAACTGTTTTTT.

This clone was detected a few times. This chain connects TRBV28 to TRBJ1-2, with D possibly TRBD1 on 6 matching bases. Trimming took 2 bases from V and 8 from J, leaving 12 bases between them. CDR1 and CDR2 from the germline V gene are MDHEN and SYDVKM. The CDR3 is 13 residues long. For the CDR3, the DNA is TGTGCCAGCAGTTTAACAGGGACGAGAGGCTACACCTTC. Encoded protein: CASSLTGTRGYTF.

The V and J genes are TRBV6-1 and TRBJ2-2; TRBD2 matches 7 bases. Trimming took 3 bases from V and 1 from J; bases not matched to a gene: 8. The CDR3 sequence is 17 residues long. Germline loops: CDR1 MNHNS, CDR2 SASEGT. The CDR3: CASSDLFQRGNTGELFF. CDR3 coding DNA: TGTGCCAGCAGTGATCTGTTCCAGCGGGGGAACACCGGGGAGCTGTTTTTT.

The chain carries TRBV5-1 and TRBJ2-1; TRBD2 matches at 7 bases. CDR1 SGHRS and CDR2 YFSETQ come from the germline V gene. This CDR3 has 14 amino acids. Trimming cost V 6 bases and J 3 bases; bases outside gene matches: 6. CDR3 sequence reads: CASIAGEGYNEQFF. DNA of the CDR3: TGCGCCAGCATCGCGGGAGAGGGCTACAATGAGCAGTTCTTC.

The CDR3: CASSYPGTGKETQYF. CDR3 bases: TGTGCCAGCAGCTACCCCGGGACAGGTAAAGAGACCCAGTACTTC. V gene TRBV7-2 combines with J gene TRBJ2-5; 8 bases match TRBD1. Germline V lookup: CDR1 SGHTA, CDR2 FQGNSA. The ends lost 4 bases at V and 3 bases at J; junction bases unmatched: 7. The CDR3 runs to 15 residues.